This T cell receptor (beta chain) was found in a study of beta chain features in type 1 diabetes (dated by TCRdb to 2016 to 2019). Context from the whole study: Patients and healthy donors did not differ in mean age, gender distribution, total cell number or subset yield. A total of roughly 110 million sorted cells were examined across all samples, and the number of cells per subset was strongly correlated with RNA yield. The study compared the TCRB repertoires of sorted circulating CD4+ T cell subsets in recently diagnosed type 1 diabetes patients with those in matched healthy donors. Regulatory and stem cell-like memory subsets were obtained from only 8 patients and roughly eight healthy donors, while naive and central memory subsets were obtained from all 30 or so donors.

Findings and caveats that apply to the study as a whole: PCR may preferentially amplify shorter templates, but because patient and control samples were amplified and corrected together, any resulting skew would affect both groups equally. Type 1 diabetes patients showed a moderate but significant shortening of TCRB CDR3 length in all four CD4+ subsets. Naive, central memory and regulatory TCRB repertoires appeared to be more alike among patients than among healthy donors. Patients with type 1 diabetes made fewer insertions and deleted more nucleotides at VDJ recombination sites, implying thymic rearrangement abnormalities. Because cDNA was sequenced instead of genomic DNA, activated cells with high expression could be over-represented, although the groups did not differ in activation or CD3 levels. HLA sub-analyses involved small numbers of individuals, so any influence of HLA type on TCRB rearrangement remained unresolved.

Concerning this clone: What this receptor recognizes is not known. No per-base quality is available; no much larger clone lies one base away.

The entire amount of isolated RNA was reverse transcribed using the High Capacity cDNA Reverse Transcription Kit, so the sequenced TCRB transcripts were expressed ones. Deep immunoSEQ sequencing was performed on naive, central memory and regulatory T cell samples, with an average of roughly 3.3 million total reads per sample. After sorted cells were lysed in RLT buffer, RNA was extracted with DNase-treated RNeasy Micro or Mini kits, with the choice depending on cell number. Each cell subset was processed on its own to prevent cross-contamination, while patient and healthy donor samples were processed together. Using the immunoSEQ multiplex PCR, TCRB sequences were amplified from cDNA into 87-bp fragments spanning the CDR3 region. Amplicons were sequenced on the Illumina HiSeq platform. For the original study's pipeline: Synthetic template baselines were used to correct PCR bias computationally, reads within Hamming distance 2 were collapsed, and singletons that could not be merged were discarded. Reads were aligned against IMGT so that V, D and J genes, CDR3 length and insertions or deletions at six rearrangement sites could be assigned. Within each subset, clonotype counts were normalized to the number of sorted cells before true diversity and Gini coefficients were calculated with the tcR R package. The overlap coefficient, calculated on TCRB nucleotide sequences, was used to quantify repertoire sharing. Out-of-frame TCRB sequences from naive cells were analyzed as a proxy for the pre-selection repertoire. The clones in this table, taken by TCRdb from immuneACCESS, are in-frame only. Not every clone is retained; where verified, under half of the shortfall comes from an unresolved V gene, and the cause of the rest is unknown. V, J and clone size are taken as reported in that table, and D and trimming were inferred from the DNA itself. The sample table lists about 900,000 clones, roughly a sixth of them with a count of one. The ten largest clones represent 0.023% of the sample.

Each donor gave one peripheral blood draw, averaging roughly 120 mL, which was collected into heparinised tubes. A BD FACSAria II was used to sort naive, central memory, regulatory and stem cell-like memory CD4+ T cells with a panel that included CD45RO, CCR7, CD25, CD127, CD95 and CD27. A purity above 95% was achieved for all sorted populations. PBMCs were isolated right away by Lymphoprep density gradient centrifugation and were stained directly, without culture. To minimize batch effects, samples were stained and sorted in pairs, one healthy donor with one patient per experiment. From its cysteine to its phenylalanine, the CDR3 spans 16 amino acids. The only DNA kept is the CDR3, 48 bases in frame from the first base. The V end loses 4 bases and the J end loses 6 bases, and a stretch of 19 bases separates them. The germline V gene gives CDR1 as SNHLY and CDR2 as FYNNEI.

The rearranged segments are TRBV2 and TRBJ1-5; TRBD1 is a weak D gene call, 5 bases matching. This sequence originates from a woman under 30 in good health. Material for sequencing was naive CD4+ T cells from blood. Per the publication, the cell subset or site label means: true naive CD4+ T cells. The CDR3 is CASSGAGPGFRQPQHF. The DNA sequence is TGTGCCAGCAGTGGCGCGGGCCCAGGGTTTCGTCAGCCCCAGCATTTT.